The 26 T cell receptor beta chains in this list originate from one sample, sequenced in a study of cytomegalovirus exposure and HLA in healthy donors. The PCR made use of 60 Vbeta and 13 Jbeta primers. The table came from immunoSEQ multiplex PCR; TCRdb's copy has only in-frame clones and leaves some out. Its table records under 150,000 clones. Source material: PBMCs. The receptors were sampled from a middle-aged man in good health and CMV-seronegative.

This chain links TRBV7-3 with TRBJ1-6; 9 positions agree with TRBD1. The germline V gene encodes CDR1 SGHTA and CDR2 FQGTGA. The V gene end was trimmed by 3 bases and the J gene end by 7 bases; junction bases not matched to a gene: 4. The length of the CDR3 is 15 residues. CDR3 bases: TGTGCCAGCAGCTTCAGCGGGACAGGGAATTCACCCCTCCACTTT. This codes for CASSFSGTGNSPLHF.

The V and J genes are TRBV11-2 and TRBJ1-1, with D unclear. The CDR3 is 14 amino acids. V was clipped by 1 base and J by 10 bases, with 16 bases between them. Looked up from germline, CDR1 is SGHAT and CDR2 is FQNNGV. The CDR3 protein is CASSLGLTRKGAFF. DNA for the CDR3: TGTGCCAGCAGCTTAGGACTAACTAGGAAAGGAGCTTTCTTT.

The V call is TRBV6-1, the J call TRBJ2-2; 8 bases fit TRBD1. After removal of 7 bases from V and 5 bases from J, the junction contained 6 bases not matched to a gene. Germline lookup yields CDR1 MNHNS and CDR2 SASEGT. The CDR3 runs to 14 residues. The CDR3 loop is CASKVDRGTGELFF. The CDR3 coding sequence is TGTGCCAGCAAGGTAGACAGGGGAACCGGGGAGCTGTTTTTT.

The chain employs TRBV19 and TRBJ2-5; 7 bases fit TRBD2. The CDR3 is 15 amino acids. J was trimmed by 2 bases and V by 0 bases; bases with no gene match: 3. Germline V CDR1 and CDR2: LNHDA, SQIVND (reference sequence). CDR3 nucleotides: TGTGCCAGTAGTATAGAAACTAGCGAGCAAGAGACCCAGTACTTC. Its translation: CASSIETSEQETQYF.

The chain uses TRBV2 and TRBJ2-7; 7 nucleotides align to TRBD2. The CDR3 sequence is 15 residues long. After removal of 0 bases from V and 3 bases from J, the junction contained 5 bases not matched to a gene. Germline CDR1 is SNHLY and CDR2 is FYNNEI. The CDR3 nucleotides read TGTGCCAGCAGTGAAGCCTGGGGGGGAAACTACGAGCAGTACTTC. It translates to CASSEAWGGNYEQYF.

This sequence joins TRBV7-6 and TRBJ2-1; weak D call: TRBD1 (6 bases). CDR1 and CDR2 (germline): SGHVS, FNYEAQ. Trimming cost V 1 base and J 1 base, with 20 bases left between them. The CDR3 spans 19 residues. This CDR3 is CASSLGPLKGGYSYNEQFF. The CDR3 DNA follows: TGTGCCAGCAGCTTAGGACCCTTGAAAGGGGGATATTCCTACAATGAGCAGTTCTTC.

The chain joins TRBV25-1 to TRBJ2-7; 7 positions agree with TRBD1. The CDR3 is 15 amino acids. V dropped 1 base and J dropped 6; count of bases not matched to a gene: 9. Germline V gene data show CDR1 as MGHDK and CDR2 as SYGVNS. The CDR3 coding sequence is TGTGCCAGCAGTGAATTTAAGGAACAGGGGAGCGAGCAGTACTTC. Protein product: CASSEFKEQGSEQYF.

The V call is TRBV13, the J call TRBJ2-7; tentatively, D is TRBD2 (5 bases). V shed 2 bases and J shed 7 bases, with 9 bases lying between them. CDR1 PRHDT and CDR2 FYEKMQ come from the germline V gene (reference sequence). The length of the CDR3 is 12 residues. The CDR3 bases are TGTGCCAGCAGCTTATCTGAGGGTGAGCAGTACTTC. Encoded protein: CASSLSEGEQYF.

This chain uses TRBV9 with TRBJ2-1; a weak D match, TRBD1 (6 bases). The CDR3 runs 11 residues. Germline V gene data show CDR1 as SGDLS and CDR2 as YYNGEE. V was cut by 2 bases and J by 10 bases, with 7 bases left in between. This chain's CDR3 is CASSVGHEQFF. The CDR3 nucleotides are TGTGCCAGCAGCGTGGGACACGAGCAGTTCTTC.

This rearrangement joins TRBV18 to TRBJ2-1; tentative D call: TRBD1 (6 bases). This CDR3 has 12 amino acids. Germline V gene data show CDR1 as KGHSH and CDR2 as LQKENI. Trimming cost V 6 bases and J 10 bases, with 13 bases left between them. The CDR3 DNA reads as TGTGCCAGCTCTCAAGACAGGAACGAGCAGTTCTTC. Translation: CASSQDRNEQFF.

This chain links TRBV10-2 with TRBJ2-7, with D perhaps TRBD2 (5 bases). Trimming removed 3 bases at V and 6 bases at J, with 18 bases between. The CDR3 spans 15 residues. Per germline, CDR1 WSHSY and CDR2 SAAADI. CDR3 amino acids: CASSDTGNGWSEQYF. CDR3 coding DNA: TGCGCCAGCAGTGACACGGGAAATGGGTGGTCCGAGCAGTACTTC.

The chain combines TRBV29-1 with TRBJ2-5, with 7 bases aligning to TRBD1. The CDR3 totals 14 residues. Germline CDR1 reads SQVTM; CDR2 reads ANQGSEA. After removal of 5 bases from V and 2 bases from J, the junction contained 8 bases not matched to a gene. The CDR3 spells CSVTGVRGQETQYF. The CDR3 nucleotides are TGCAGCGTTACAGGGGTTCGTGGTCAAGAGACCCAGTACTTC.

The chain is built from TRBV2 and TRBJ1-1, with D tentatively TRBD1 (5 bases). The CDR3 is made up of 14 amino acids. V was pared by 4 bases and J by 3 bases, with 12 bases between. CDR1 is SNHLY and CDR2 is FYNNEI in the germline V gene. CDR3 nucleotides: TGTGCCAGCAGTGTCAGGGCGTTTGACACTGAAGCTTTCTTT. Translating it yields CASSVRAFDTEAFF.

The chain recombines TRBV4-2 with TRBJ2-5, with TRBD2 matching over 10 bases. This CDR3 is built from 16 residues. The V gene end was trimmed by 3 bases and the J gene end by 5 bases; junction bases not matched to a gene: 9. Germline V gene data show CDR1 as LGHNA and CDR2 as YNFKEQ. CDR3 amino acids: CASSQKRAGGHETQYF. The DNA for the CDR3 is TGTGCCAGCAGCCAGAAACGAGCGGGGGGGCACGAGACCCAGTACTTC.

This chain connects TRBV5-1 to TRBJ2-3; maybe TRBD2 (7 bases). The CDR3 spans 14 residues. V was shortened by 4 bases and J by 4 bases, with 13 bases between the two germline ends. Germline CDR1 is SGHRS and CDR2 is YFSETQ. In DNA, the CDR3 is TGCGCCAGCAGCGCGGGGGCCGCGGCAGATACGCAGTATTTT. Protein: CASSAGAAADTQYF.

The CDR3 spells CASRLDRDEQFF. DNA for the CDR3: TGTGCCAGCAGGCTCGACAGGGACGAGCAGTTCTTC. The J gene is TRBJ2-1, the V gene TRBV2; 7 nucleotides line up with TRBD1. This CDR3 is 12 amino acids long. The J segment lost 10 bases and the V segment lost 6 bases, leaving 6 bases of the junction unmatched. Germline CDR1 SNHLY, CDR2 FYNNEI.

The V and J genes are TRBV4-2 and TRBJ2-7; D gene ambiguous. Trimming stripped 0 bases from V and 3 bases from J, with 12 bases between. The CDR3 is 15 residues long. Per germline, CDR1 LGHNA and CDR2 YNFKEQ. CDR3 loop: CASSQDPGKNYEQYF. The CDR3 nucleotides are TGTGCCAGCAGCCAAGATCCGGGTAAGAACTACGAGCAGTACTTC.

The chain couples TRBV4-3 to TRBJ1-6; D unresolved. V was shortened by 2 bases and J by 4 bases, with 12 bases between the two germline ends. The length of the CDR3 is 16 residues. Per germline, CDR1 LGHNA and CDR2 YSLEER. Here the CDR3 DNA reads TGCGCCAGCAGCCAACTCCCCGGGGAATATAATTCACCCCTCCACTTT. Translation: CASSQLPGEYNSPLHF.

This chain connects TRBV7-7 to TRBJ2-1; D is possibly TRBD1 (5 bases). The V end lost 5 bases, the J end lost 6 bases, and 14 bases lay between the germline ends. The CDR3 consists of 14 residues. From germline, CDR1 is SSHAT and CDR2 FNYEAQ (reference sequence). The CDR3 nucleotides read TGTGCCAGCAGCCCATCCAGGGAAGGCAATGAGCAGTTCTTC. Protein product: CASSPSREGNEQFF.

The chain has TRBV19 and TRBJ1-2, with 7 bases fitting TRBD1. Germline CDR1 is LNHDA and CDR2 is SQIVND (reference sequence). The trim removed 0 bases at V and 4 bases at J, leaving 2 bases unmatched. The CDR3 spans 14 residues. CDR3 sequence: CASSIEAGGYGYTF. The CDR3 coding sequence is TGTGCCAGTAGTATAGAGGCAGGGGGCTATGGCTACACCTTC.

The chain employs TRBV25-1 and TRBJ2-2; no clear D gene. Germline CDR1 reads MGHDK; CDR2 reads SYGVNS. CDR3 length: 14 residues. Trimming shortened V by 5 bases and J by 6 bases, and 13 bases separated the two germline ends. The CDR3 loop reads CASSPLSEAGELFF. DNA of the CDR3: TGTGCCAGCAGTCCCCTTTCAGAAGCCGGGGAGCTGTTTTTT. The variable domain in full, with the rest retrieved from reference TRBV25-1 and TRBJ2-2, is EADIYQTPRYLVIGTGKKITLECSQTMGHDKMYWYQQDPGMELHLIHYSYGVNSTEKGDLSSESTVSRIRTEHFPLTLESARPSHTSQYLCASSPLSEAGELFFGEGSRLTVL.

The rearrangement joins TRBV28 to TRBJ2-7, with a possible D match to TRBD1 (6 bases). CDR1 is MDHEN, CDR2 SYDVKM, per germline. Trimming cost V 7 bases and J 0 bases, with 13 bases left between them. The CDR3 is made up of 14 amino acids. The chain's CDR3 is CASTLGGYSYEQYF. CDR3 DNA: TGTGCCAGCACCCTAGGGGGTTACTCCTACGAGCAGTACTTC.

CDR3 loop: CASSFQGLAEQYF. In DNA, the CDR3 is TGTGCCAGCAGCTTTCAGGGGTTGGCCGAGCAGTACTTC. V is TRBV7-8 and J is TRBJ2-7; D possibly corresponds to TRBD1 (6 bases). The V end was cut by 3 bases, the J end by 6 bases, with 12 bases between. The CDR3 extends over 13 amino acids. The germline CDR1 and CDR2 sequences are SGHVS and FQNEAQ.

The V gene is TRBV5-1, the J gene TRBJ1-6; 9 bases are shared with TRBD1. Germline-derived CDR1 and CDR2 are SGHRS and YFSETQ. CDR3 size: 17 residues. The trim removed 0 bases at V and 8 bases at J, leaving 9 bases unmatched. The CDR3 bases are TGCGCCAGCAGCTTGGCCGGGACAGGGATGTATGATTCACCCCTCCACTTT. Protein sequence: CASSLAGTGMYDSPLHF.

The rearrangement uses TRBV2 and TRBJ1-2, with a tentative D call TRBD1 (6 bases). This CDR3 is built from 12 residues. Per the germline V gene, CDR1 is SNHLY and CDR2 is FYNNEI. With 7 bases removed from V and 5 bases from J, the gap between germline ends came to 11 bases. The CDR3 sequence is CASTPQGYGYTF. The CDR3, as DNA: TGTGCCAGCACCCCACAGGGTTATGGCTACACCTTC.

The chain uses TRBV10-3 and TRBJ1-1; no definite D call. Germline values: CDR1 ENHRY, CDR2 SYGVKD. V was clipped by 7 bases and J by 4 bases, with 16 bases between them. The CDR3 covers 14 residues. This chain's CDR3 is CAIIINAGGTEAFF. Written as DNA, the CDR3 is TGTGCCATCATTATAAACGCGGGCGGCACTGAAGCTTTCTTT.